One sample yielded the 17 T cell receptor beta chains listed below, sequenced in a study of tumor-infiltrating lymphocytes in primary liver carcinoma. Germline DNA was also extracted, while the blood RNA originated from unsorted whole blood. With approximately 470 ng total RNA as template and a constant-region primer, TCR beta cDNA was made. Three rounds of nested multiplex PCR with slightly modified ARM-PCR produced TCR beta libraries. The two initial PCR rounds, around 11 cycles each, used TRBV1-TRBV30 forward and C-beta reverse primers. TCRdb called the multiplex PCR reads again in MiXCR, with one record for every CDR3 protein. The sample includes almost 200,000 distinct CDR3 sequences, less than 65% of them seen just once. Sequenced input: peripheral blood. All receptors come from a woman aged 55-69 years with primary liver carcinoma and hepatitis B virus infection.

In the case of this clonotype: An end of the junction does not agree with germline; a read error may underlie this. This chain links TRBV6-1 with TRBJ1-3; D possibly corresponds to TRBD1 (6 bases). Looked up from germline, CDR1 is MNHNS and CDR2 is SASEGT. CDR3 length equals 15 residues. CDR3 sequence (DNA): TGTGCCACCAGTAGGGACATGACCTCTGGAAACACTATATATTTT. Translating gives CATSRDMTSGNTIYF.

The chain has TRBV4-1 and TRBJ2-4; D perhaps matches TRBD2 (6 bases). Germline V CDR1 and CDR2: MGHRA, YSYEKL. The CDR3 totals 16 residues. The V end lost 5 bases, the J end lost 1 base, and 15 bases lay between the germline ends. The CDR3 DNA sequence: TGCGCCAGCAGCTCCCCCGGAGGGTTGGCCAAAAACATTCAGTACTTC. It encodes CASSSPGGLAKNIQYF.

This rearrangement joins TRBV11-2 to TRBJ1-1; D gene uncertain. This CDR3 has 13 amino acids. Germline lookup yields CDR1 SGHAT and CDR2 FQNNGV. Trimming shortened V by 3 bases and J by 12 bases, and 17 bases separated the two germline ends. CDR3 protein: CASSFEHTTETFF. CDR3 bases: TGTGCCAGCAGCTTTGAACACACCACCGAAACTTTCTTT.

For this clonotype: One end of the junction is discordant with germline, which a read error may explain. The chain has TRBV12-3 or TRBV12-4 and TRBJ2-3; possible D gene TRBD2, 6 bases. The CDR3 has 15 amino acids. CDR3 nucleotides: TGTGCCAGCAGTTTCGATCTAGCGACCGCAGATATGCAGTATTTT. Translation: CASSFDLATADMQYF.

This clonotype was detected ten times or more. The chain links TRBV28 to TRBJ2-7; perhaps D is TRBD1 or TRBD2 (5 bases each). Deletions cut 6 bases from V and 6 bases from J, with 18 bases between. The CDR3 covers 14 residues. Per germline, CDR1 MDHEN and CDR2 SYDVKM. In DNA form, the CDR3 reads TGTGCCAGCAGCAAATCAGGGTCGAGGGGCGAGCAGTACTTC. Translated, it gives CASSKSGSRGEQYF.

The chain combines TRBV10-2 with TRBJ2-1; possible D gene TRBD2, 5 bases. The germline CDR1 and CDR2 sequences are WSHSY and SAAADI. V was clipped by 7 bases and J by 0 bases, with 16 bases between them. This CDR3 has 16 amino acids. The CDR3 nucleotides read TGCGCCAGCAATCGCGCTGGGAGCCTCTCCTACAATGAGCAGTTCTTC. Amino acids: CASNRAGSLSYNEQFF.

This clonotype was counted once. One end of the junction is discordant with germline, which a read error may explain. The chain links TRBV11-2 to TRBJ2-5; no firm D call. This CDR3 comprises 14 residues. In germline, CDR1 is SGHAT, CDR2 FQNNGV. CDR3 loop: CASRGHTYQETQYF. DNA for the CDR3: TGTGCCAGCAGGGGCCACACGTACCAAGAGACCCAGTACTTT.

The rearrangement links TRBV7-9 to TRBJ2-2; perhaps TRBD2 as D (5 bases). This CDR3 is 12 amino acids long. The V end lost 8 bases, the J end lost 8 bases, and 12 bases lay between the germline ends. Germline CDR1 and CDR2: SEHNR and FQNEAQ (reference sequence). The CDR3 loop is CASDAGKGELFF. DNA of the CDR3: TGTGCCAGCGACGCCGGGAAAGGGGAGCTGTTTTTT.

Sample share makes this clonotype medium-sized (0.01 to 0.1%). This chain uses TRBV11-2 with TRBJ1-1, with D uncertain. CDR3 size: 14 residues. Germline-derived CDR1 and CDR2 are SGHAT and FQNNGV. Trimming pared 2 bases from V and 2 bases from J, leaving 9 bases between. CDR3 sequence reads: CASSLSRTNTEAFF. CDR3 DNA sequence: TGTGCCAGCAGCTTATCCCGGACTAACACTGAAGCTTTCTTT.

Comments on this clonotype: This may arise from a read error, as a much more abundant clone is one base away. The chain links TRBV12-3 or TRBV12-4 to TRBJ1-4; D gene uncertain. Trimming stripped 6 bases from V and 8 bases from J, with 7 bases between. The CDR3 extends over 11 amino acids. CDR3 sequence: CASRDVEKLFF. The CDR3 DNA is TGTGCCAGCAGAGACGTAGAAAAACTGTTTTTT.

V and J are TRBV5-5 and TRBJ1-4; D not resolved. CDR1 is SGHKS and CDR2 is YYEKEE in the germline V gene (reference sequence). V shed 6 bases and J shed 0 bases, with 9 bases lying between them. This CDR3 has 14 amino acids. The CDR3 coding sequence is TGTGCCAGCAATTTCGCTTCAACTAATGAAAAACTGTTTTTT. Amino acid sequence: CASNFASTNEKLFF. Supplemented by reference TRBV5-5 and TRBJ1-4, the full variable domain reads DAGVTQSPTHLIKTRGQQVTLRCSPISGHKSVSWYQQVLGQGPQFIFQYYEKEERGRGNFPDRFSARQFPNYSSELNVNALLLGDSALYLCASNFASTNEKLFFGSGTQLSVL.

Worth noting for this clonotype: One end of the junction varies from germline; a read error may be responsible. The chain recombines TRBV29-1 with TRBJ2-5; D is ambiguous. The length of the CDR3 is 12 residues. CDR1 is SQVTM and CDR2 is ANQGSEA in the germline V gene. The CDR3: CGVAPSGETQYF. The DNA for the CDR3 is TGCGGCGTTGCACCTTCTGGGGAGACCCAGTACTTC. Full variable domain (rest looked up from reference TRBV29-1 and TRBJ2-5): SAVISQKPSRDICQRGTSLTIQCQVDSQVTMMFWYRQQPGQSLTLIATANQGSEATYESGFVIDKFPISRPNLTFSTLTVSNMSPEDSSIYLCGVAPSGETQYFGPGTRLLVL.

A single count supports this clonotype. This chain joins TRBV6-1 and TRBJ1-1; D unresolved. The CDR3 extends over 17 amino acids. CDR1 and CDR2 from the germline V gene are MNHNS and SASEGT. Trimming stripped 2 bases from V and 7 bases from J, with 23 bases between. The CDR3 coding sequence is TGTGCCAGCAGTGAATATCCGCGGGAGCAGCCCGGCATTGAAGCTTTCTTT. This encodes CASSEYPREQPGIEAFF.

In regard to this clonotype: Its ends do not fully match the called genes, so a read error is possible. V is TRBV11-3 and J is TRBJ2-3, with 12 positions matching TRBD2. CDR3 length: 18 amino acids. Germline loops: CDR1 SGHNT, CDR2 YENEEA. The CDR3 DNA reads as TGTGCCAGCAGCTTAAGACTAGCGGGAGCTCTAACCACAAATACGCAGTATTTT. This encodes CASSLRLAGALTTNTQYF.

As to this clonotype: This clone may be a read error of a much larger clone one base away. The chain joins TRBV6-2 or TRBV6-3 to TRBJ1-1; 7 bases match TRBD1. Germline V gene lookup returns CDR1 MNHEY and CDR2 SVGEGT. The CDR3 contains 17 residues. The CDR3 DNA reads TGTGCCTGCAGTCAGTACGCCCCGGGACAGTGGAACACTGAAGCTTTCTTT. Translating it yields CACSQYAPGQWNTEAFF.

This rearrangement joins TRBV7-9 to TRBJ2-2; 7 nucleotides line up with TRBD1. The length of the CDR3 is 14 residues. Germline-derived CDR1 and CDR2 are SEHNR and FQNEAQ (reference sequence). The junction had 3 bases not matched to a gene; V was cut back by 4 bases and J by 4 bases. This chain's CDR3 is CASSSTGRTGELFF. CDR3 coding DNA: TGTGCCAGCAGCTCGACAGGGCGCACCGGGGAGCTGTTTTTT.

This clonotype occurred many times. V usage is TRBV6-2 or TRBV6-3 and J usage is TRBJ2-7, with no clear D. Germline V gives CDR1 MNHEY, CDR2 SVGEGT. This CDR3 is built from 11 residues. V lost 2 bases and J 7 bases, leaving 6 bases between the germline ends. CDR3 coding DNA: TGTGCCAGCAGTTACGGTCGGGAGCAGTACTTC. Its translation: CASSYGREQYF.